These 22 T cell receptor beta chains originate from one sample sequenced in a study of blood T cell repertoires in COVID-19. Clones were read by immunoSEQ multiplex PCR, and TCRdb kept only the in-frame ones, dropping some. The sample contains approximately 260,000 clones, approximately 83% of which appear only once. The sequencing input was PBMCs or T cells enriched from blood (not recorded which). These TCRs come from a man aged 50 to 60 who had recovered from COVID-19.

The CDR3 coding sequence is TGTGCCAGCAGCGTAGTGGACAGAGTTAACAATGAGCAGTTCTTC. This encodes CASSVVDRVNNEQFF. The gene calls are TRBV9 and TRBJ2-1, with D possibly being TRBD1 (6 bases). The CDR3 consists of 15 residues. Trimming removed 0 bases from V and 5 bases from J, with 12 bases in between. CDR1 and CDR2 from the germline V gene are SGDLS and YYNGEE.

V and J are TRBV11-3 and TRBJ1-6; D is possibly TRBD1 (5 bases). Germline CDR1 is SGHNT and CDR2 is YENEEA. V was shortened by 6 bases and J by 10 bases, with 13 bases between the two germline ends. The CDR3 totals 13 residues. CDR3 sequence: CASSQRRGSPLHF. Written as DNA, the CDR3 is TGTGCCAGCAGTCAGAGGCGGGGGTCACCCCTCCACTTT.

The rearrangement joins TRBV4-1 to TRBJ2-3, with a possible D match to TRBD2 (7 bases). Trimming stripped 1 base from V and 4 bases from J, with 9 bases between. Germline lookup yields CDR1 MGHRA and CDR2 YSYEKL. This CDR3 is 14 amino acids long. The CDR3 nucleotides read TGCGCCAGCAGCCAAGGGGGGGGCGCAGATACGCAGTATTTT. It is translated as CASSQGGGADTQYF.

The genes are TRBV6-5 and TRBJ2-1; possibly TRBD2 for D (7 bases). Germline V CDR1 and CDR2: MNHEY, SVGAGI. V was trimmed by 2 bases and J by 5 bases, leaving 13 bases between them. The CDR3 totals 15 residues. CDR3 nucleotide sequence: TGTGCCAGCAGTTACGGGGGGGCCCGGGACAATGAGCAGTTCTTC. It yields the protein CASSYGGARDNEQFF.

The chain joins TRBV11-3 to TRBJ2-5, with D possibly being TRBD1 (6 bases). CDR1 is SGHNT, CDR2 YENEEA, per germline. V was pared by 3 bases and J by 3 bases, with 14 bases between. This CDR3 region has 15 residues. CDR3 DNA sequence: TGTGCCAGCAGCTTTTTTTCACGGGACAAAGAGACCCAGTACTTC. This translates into CASSFFSRDKETQYF.

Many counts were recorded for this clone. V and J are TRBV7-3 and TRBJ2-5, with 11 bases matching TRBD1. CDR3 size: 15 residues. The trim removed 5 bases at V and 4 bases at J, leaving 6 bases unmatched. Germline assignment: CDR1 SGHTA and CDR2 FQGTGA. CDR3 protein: CASSPGQGVIETQYF. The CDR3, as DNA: TGTGCCAGCAGCCCGGGACAGGGGGTAATAGAGACCCAGTACTTC.

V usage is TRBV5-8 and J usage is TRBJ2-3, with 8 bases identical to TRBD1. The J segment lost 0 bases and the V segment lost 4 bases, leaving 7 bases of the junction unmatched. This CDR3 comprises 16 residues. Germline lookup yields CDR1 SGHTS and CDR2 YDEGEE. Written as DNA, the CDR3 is TGTGCCAGCAGCCCGCTCAGGGGGCCTAGCACAGATACGCAGTATTTT. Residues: CASSPLRGPSTDTQYF. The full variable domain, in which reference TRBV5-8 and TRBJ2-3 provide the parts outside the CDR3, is EAGVTQSPTHLIKTRGQQATLRCSPISGHTSVYWYQQALGLGLQFLLWYDEGEERNRGNFPPRFSGRQFPNYSSELNVNALELEDSALYLCASSPLRGPSTDTQYFGPGTRLTVL.

The CDR3 spells CASSLGQGRDTQYF. The CDR3 nucleotides are TGTGCCAGCAGCCTGGGACAGGGTAGGGATACGCAGTATTTT. The rearrangement links TRBV5-8 to TRBJ2-3, with TRBD1 identical over 9 bases. V was pared by 4 bases and J by 6 bases, with 6 bases of the junction left unmatched. CDR3 length: 14 amino acids. The germline gives CDR1 SGHTS, CDR2 YDEGEE.

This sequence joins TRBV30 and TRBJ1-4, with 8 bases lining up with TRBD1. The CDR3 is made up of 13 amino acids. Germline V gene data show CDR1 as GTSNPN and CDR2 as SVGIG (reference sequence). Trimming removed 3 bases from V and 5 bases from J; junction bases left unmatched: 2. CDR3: CAWRQGGNEKLFF. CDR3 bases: TGTGCCTGGAGACAGGGGGGAAATGAAAAACTGTTTTTT.

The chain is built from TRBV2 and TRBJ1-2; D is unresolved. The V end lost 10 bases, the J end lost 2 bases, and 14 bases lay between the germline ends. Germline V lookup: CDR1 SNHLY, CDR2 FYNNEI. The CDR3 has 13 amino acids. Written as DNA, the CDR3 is TGTGCCACCCTCTCGACACAAAACTATGGCTACACCTTC. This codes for CATLSTQNYGYTF.

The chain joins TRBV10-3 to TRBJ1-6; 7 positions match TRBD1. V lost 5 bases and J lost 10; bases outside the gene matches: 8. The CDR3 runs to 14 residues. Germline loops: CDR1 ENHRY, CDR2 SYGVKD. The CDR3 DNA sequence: TGTGCCATCAGTCTCGACAGGGCACGGTCACCCCTCCACTTT. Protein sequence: CAISLDRARSPLHF.

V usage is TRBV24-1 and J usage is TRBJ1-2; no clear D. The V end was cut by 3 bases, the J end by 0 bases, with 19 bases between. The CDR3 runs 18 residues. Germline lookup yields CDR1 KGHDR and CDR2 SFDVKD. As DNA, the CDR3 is TGTGCCACCAGTGATGCTCCCCCTATGGGAGAAGCTAACTATGGCTACACCTTC. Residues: CATSDAPPMGEANYGYTF.

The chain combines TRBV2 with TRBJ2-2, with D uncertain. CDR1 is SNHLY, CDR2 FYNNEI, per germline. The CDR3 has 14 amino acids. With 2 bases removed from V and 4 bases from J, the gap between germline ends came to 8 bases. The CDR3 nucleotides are TGTGCCAGCAGTGAAACCCAGGCCACCGGGGAGCTGTTTTTT. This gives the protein CASSETQATGELFF.

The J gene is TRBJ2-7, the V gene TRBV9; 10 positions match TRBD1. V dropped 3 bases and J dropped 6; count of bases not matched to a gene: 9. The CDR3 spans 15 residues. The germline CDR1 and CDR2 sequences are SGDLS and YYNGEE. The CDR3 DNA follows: TGTGCCAGCAGCGCTTGGGACAGGGGCCTCGGCGAGCAGTACTTC. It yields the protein CASSAWDRGLGEQYF. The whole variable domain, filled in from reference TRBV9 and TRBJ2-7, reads DSGVTQTPKHLITATGQRVTLRCSPRSGDLSVYWYQQSLDQGLQFLIQYYNGEERAKGNILERFSAQQFPDLHSELNLSSLELGDSALYFCASSAWDRGLGEQYFGPGTRLTVT.

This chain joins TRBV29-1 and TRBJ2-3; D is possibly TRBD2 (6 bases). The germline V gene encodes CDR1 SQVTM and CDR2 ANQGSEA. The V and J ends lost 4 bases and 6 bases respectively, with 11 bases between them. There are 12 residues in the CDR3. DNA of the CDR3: TGCAGCGTTGGACTAGGGGCCGATACGCAGTATTTT. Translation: CSVGLGADTQYF.

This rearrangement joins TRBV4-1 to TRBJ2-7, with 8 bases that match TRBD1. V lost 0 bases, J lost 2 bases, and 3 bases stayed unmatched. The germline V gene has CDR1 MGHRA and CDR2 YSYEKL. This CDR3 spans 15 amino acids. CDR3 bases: TGCGCCAGCAGCCAAGATGACAGGGGAACCTACGAGCAGTACTTC. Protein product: CASSQDDRGTYEQYF.

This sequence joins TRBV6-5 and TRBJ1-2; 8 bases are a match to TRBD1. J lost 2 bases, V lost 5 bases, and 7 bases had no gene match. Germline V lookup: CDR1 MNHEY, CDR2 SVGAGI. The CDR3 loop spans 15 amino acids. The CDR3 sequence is CASSIDRGQNYGYTF. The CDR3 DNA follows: TGTGCCAGCAGTATTGACAGGGGACAAAACTATGGCTACACCTTC.

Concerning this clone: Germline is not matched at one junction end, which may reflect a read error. The CDR3 DNA sequence: TGTGCTAGCAGCTTAGGGTCGGGATGGGCAGATACGCAGTATTTT. Its protein product is CASSLGSGWADTQYF. This chain links TRBV7-7 with TRBJ2-3, with TRBD2 as a possible D gene (5 bases). In germline, CDR1 is SSHAT, CDR2 FNYEAQ (reference sequence). This CDR3 comprises 15 residues.

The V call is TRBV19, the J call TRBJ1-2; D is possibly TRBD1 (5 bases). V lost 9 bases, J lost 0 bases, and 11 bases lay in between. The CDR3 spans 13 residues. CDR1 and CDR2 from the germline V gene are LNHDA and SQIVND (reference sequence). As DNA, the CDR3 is TGTGCCAGCGAAGACAGAACTAACTATGGCTACACCTTC. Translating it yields CASEDRTNYGYTF. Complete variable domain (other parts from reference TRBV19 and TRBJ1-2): DGGITQSPKYLFRKEGQNVTLSCEQNLNHDAMYWYRQDPGQGLRLIYYSQIVNDFQKGDIAEGYSVSREKKESFPLTVTSAQKNPTAFYLCASEDRTNYGYTFGSGTRLTVV.

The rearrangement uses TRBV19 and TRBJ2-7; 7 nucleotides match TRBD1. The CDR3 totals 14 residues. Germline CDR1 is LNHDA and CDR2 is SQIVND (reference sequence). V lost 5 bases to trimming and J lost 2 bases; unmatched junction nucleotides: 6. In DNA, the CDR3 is TGTGCCAGTAGTTCCGGACAGGTTACCTACGAGCAGTACTTC. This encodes CASSSGQVTYEQYF.

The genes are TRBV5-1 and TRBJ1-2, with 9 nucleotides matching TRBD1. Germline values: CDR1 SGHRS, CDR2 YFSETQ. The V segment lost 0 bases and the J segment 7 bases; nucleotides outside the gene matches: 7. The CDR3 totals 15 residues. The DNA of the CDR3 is TGCGCCAGCAGCTTGGGTGACAGGGGGAGGATTGGCTACACCTTC. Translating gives CASSLGDRGRIGYTF. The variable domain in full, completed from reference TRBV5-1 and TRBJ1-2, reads KAGVTQTPRYLIKTRGQQVTLSCSPISGHRSVSWYQQTPGQGLQFLFEYFSETQRNKGNFPGRFSGRQFSNSRSEMNVSTLELGDSALYLCASSLGDRGRIGYTFGSGTRLTVV.

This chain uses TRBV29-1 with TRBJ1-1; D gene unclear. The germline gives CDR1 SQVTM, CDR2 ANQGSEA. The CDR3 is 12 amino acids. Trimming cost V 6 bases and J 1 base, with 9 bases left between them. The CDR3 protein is CSVQSSNTEAFF. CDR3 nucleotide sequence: TGCAGCGTCCAGTCTTCGAACACTGAAGCTTTCTTT. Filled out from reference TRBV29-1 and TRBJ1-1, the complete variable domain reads SAVISQKPSRDICQRGTSLTIQCQVDSQVTMMFWYRQQPGQSLTLIATANQGSEATYESGFVIDKFPISRPNLTFSTLTVSNMSPEDSSIYLCSVQSSNTEAFFGQGTRLTVV.